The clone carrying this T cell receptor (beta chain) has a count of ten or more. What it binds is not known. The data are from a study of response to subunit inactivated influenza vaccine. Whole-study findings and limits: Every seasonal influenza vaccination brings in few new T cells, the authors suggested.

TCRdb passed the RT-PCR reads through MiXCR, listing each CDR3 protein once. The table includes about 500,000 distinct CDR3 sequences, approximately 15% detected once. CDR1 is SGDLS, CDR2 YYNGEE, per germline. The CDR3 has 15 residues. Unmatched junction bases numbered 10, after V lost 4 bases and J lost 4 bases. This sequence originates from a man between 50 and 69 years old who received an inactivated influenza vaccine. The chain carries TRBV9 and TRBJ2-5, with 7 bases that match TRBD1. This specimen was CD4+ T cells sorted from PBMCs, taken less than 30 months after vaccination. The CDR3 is CASSTPSTGRETQYF. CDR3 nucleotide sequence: TGTGCCAGCAGCACACCTTCGACAGGGAGAGAGACCCAGTACTTC.